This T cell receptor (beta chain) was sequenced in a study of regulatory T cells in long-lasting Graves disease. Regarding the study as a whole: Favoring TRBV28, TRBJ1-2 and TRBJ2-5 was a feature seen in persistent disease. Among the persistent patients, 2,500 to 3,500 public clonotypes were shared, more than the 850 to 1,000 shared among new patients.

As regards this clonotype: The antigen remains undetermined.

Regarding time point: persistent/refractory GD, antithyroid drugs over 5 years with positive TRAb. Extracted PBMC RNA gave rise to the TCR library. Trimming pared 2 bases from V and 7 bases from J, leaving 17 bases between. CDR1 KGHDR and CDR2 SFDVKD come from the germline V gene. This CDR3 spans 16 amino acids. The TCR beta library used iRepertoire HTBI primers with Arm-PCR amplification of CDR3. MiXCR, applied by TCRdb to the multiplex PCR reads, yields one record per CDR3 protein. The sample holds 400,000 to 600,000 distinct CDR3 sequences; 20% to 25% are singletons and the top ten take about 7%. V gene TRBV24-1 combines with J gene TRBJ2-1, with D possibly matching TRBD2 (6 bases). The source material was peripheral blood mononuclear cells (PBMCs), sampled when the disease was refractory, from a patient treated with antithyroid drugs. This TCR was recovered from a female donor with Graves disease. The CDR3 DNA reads TGTGCCACCAGTGATTCCTTTTTGGGGACTTCGAATGAGCAGTTCTTC. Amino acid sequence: CATSDSFLGTSNEQFF.